This T cell receptor beta chain was obtained from a study of T cells after yellow fever vaccination. V gave up 6 bases and J gave up 2 bases; unmatched junction bases: 7. The CDR3 is made up of 14 amino acids. Points from the study as a whole: Detected again after the booster were most primary-vaccination clones, at approximately 95% CD4 and about 89% CD8. The presence of abundant clonotypes contaminating from the bulk population was possible in FACS-sorted repertoires. It was the secondary response that reached its peak faster, day 5 versus 15, but it was weaker.

TCRdb re-called the 5' RACE reads through MiXCR, storing one row per CDR3 protein. Of approximately 550,000 distinct CDR3 sequences listed, about 13% are singletons. This clonotype was observed a few times. Its cognate antigen is unknown. V and J are TRBV12-3 or TRBV12-4 and TRBJ2-7; 7 positions match TRBD1. The input for sequencing was PBMCs, taken on the day of the yellow fever booster vaccination. The TCR sequence derives from a man younger than 40 who received the YFV17D yellow fever vaccine. The CDR3 DNA reads TGTGCCAGCAGGCTGACAGGGAATGCCTACGAGCAGTACTTC. It encodes CASRLTGNAYEQYF.